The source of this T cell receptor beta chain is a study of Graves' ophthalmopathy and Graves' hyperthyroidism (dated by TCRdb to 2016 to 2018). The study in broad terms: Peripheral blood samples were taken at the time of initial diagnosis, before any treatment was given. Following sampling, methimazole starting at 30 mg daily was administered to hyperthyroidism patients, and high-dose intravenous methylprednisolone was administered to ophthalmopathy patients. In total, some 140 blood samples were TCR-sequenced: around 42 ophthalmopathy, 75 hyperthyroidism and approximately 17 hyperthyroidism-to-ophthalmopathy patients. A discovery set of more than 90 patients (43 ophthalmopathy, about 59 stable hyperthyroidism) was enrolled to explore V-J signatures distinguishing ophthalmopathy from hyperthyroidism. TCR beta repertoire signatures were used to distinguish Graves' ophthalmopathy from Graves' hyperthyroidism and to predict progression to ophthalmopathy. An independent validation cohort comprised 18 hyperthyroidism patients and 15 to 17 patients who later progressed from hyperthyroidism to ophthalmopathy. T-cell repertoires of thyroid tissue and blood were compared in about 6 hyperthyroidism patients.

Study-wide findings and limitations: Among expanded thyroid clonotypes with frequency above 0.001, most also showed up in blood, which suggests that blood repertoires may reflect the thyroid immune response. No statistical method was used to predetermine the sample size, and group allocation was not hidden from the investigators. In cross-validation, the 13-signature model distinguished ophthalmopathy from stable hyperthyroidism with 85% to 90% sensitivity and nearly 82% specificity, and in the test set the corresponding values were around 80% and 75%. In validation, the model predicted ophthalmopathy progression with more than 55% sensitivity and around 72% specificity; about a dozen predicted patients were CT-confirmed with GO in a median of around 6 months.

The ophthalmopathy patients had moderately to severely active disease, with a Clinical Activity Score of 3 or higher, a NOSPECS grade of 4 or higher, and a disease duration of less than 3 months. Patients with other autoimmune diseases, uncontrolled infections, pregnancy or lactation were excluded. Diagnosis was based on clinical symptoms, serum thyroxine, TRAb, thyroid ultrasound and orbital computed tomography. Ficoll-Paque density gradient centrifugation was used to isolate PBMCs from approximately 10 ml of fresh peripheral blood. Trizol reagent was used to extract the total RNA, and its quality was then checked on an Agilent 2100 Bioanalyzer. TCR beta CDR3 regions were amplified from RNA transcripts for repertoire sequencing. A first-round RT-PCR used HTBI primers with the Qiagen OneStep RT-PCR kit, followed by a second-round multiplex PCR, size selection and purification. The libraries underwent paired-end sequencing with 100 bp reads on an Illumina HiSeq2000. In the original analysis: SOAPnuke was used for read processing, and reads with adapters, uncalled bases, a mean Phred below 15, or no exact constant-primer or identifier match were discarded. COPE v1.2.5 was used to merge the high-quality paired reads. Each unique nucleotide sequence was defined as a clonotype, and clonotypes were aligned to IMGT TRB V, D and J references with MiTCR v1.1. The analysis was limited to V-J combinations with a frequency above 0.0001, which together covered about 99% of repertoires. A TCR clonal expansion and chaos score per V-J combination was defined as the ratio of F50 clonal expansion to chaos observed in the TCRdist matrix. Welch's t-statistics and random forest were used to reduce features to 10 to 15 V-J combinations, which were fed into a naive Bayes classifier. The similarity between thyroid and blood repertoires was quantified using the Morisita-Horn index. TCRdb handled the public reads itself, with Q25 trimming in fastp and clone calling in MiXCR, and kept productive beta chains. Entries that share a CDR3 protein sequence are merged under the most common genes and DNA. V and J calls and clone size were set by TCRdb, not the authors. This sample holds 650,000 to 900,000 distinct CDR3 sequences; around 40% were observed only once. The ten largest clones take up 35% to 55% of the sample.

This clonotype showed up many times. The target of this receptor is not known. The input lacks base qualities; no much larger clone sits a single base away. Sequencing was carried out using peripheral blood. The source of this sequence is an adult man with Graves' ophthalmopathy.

The CDR3 sequence is CSASAGSRSYEQYF. Read as DNA, the sequence is TGCAGTGCTAGCGCGGGGTCCCGAAGCTACGAGCAGTACTTC. Rearrangement joined TRBV20-1 to TRBJ2-7; a weak D assignment points to TRBD2 (6 bases agree). V is shortened by 3 bases, J by 3 bases, and the region joining them spans 15 bases. Reading the germline V gene (reference sequence) gives CDR1 DFQATT and CDR2 SNEGSKA. The CDR3 covers 14 residues, taking in both the cysteine and the phenylalanine. Left in the record is the CDR3 DNA by itself, 42 bases read in frame from the first base.